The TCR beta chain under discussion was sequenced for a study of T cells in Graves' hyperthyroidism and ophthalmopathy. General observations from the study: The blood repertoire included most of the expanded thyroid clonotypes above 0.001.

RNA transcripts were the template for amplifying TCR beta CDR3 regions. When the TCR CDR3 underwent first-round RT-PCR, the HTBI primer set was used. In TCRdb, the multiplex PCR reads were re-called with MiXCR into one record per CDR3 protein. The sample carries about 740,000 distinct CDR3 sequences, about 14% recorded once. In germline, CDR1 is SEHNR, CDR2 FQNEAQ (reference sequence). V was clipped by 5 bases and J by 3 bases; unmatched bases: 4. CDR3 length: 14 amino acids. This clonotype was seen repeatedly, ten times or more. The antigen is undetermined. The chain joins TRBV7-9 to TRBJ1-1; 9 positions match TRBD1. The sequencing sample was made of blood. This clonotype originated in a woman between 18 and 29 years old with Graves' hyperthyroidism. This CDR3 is CASSQGQGHTEAFF. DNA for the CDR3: TGTGCCAGCAGCCAAGGACAGGGGCACACTGAAGCTTTCTTT.